The 32 T cell receptor beta chains below were found in one sample sequenced in a study of cytomegalovirus exposure and HLA in healthy donors. Primers: 60 Vbeta forward and 13 Jbeta reverse. Libraries were prepared by immunoSEQ multiplex PCR; TCRdb keeps only in-frame clonotypes and omits some of them. The sample includes 60,000 to 95,000 clones, roughly 84% seen only once; the top ten take approximately 19%. Sequencing was carried out using PBMCs. All receptors derive from a man in his sixties or seventies in good health and CMV-seropositive.

This clone has just one count. This chain uses TRBV6-6 with TRBJ2-5, with D perhaps matching TRBD1 (5 bases). Per the germline V gene, CDR1 is MNHNY and CDR2 is SVGAGI (reference sequence). V gave up 4 bases and J gave up 5 bases, with 8 bases separating them. CDR3 length equals 12 residues. This CDR3 reads CASSSPGETQYF. The CDR3, as DNA: TGTGCCAGCAGTTCGCCAGGGGAGACCCAGTACTTC.

The chain uses TRBV6-1 and TRBJ2-1, with D perhaps TRBD1 (5 bases). Germline loops: CDR1 MNHNS, CDR2 SASEGT. Trimming took off 7 bases at V and 5 bases at J, with 15 bases between the two ends. CDR3 length: 14 residues. CDR3 in DNA: TGTGCCAGCATTCCAGGGTCTTCAAACAATGAGCAGTTCTTC. Its translation is CASIPGSSNNEQFF.

The genes are TRBV28 and TRBJ1-6; D not resolved. The CDR3 loop spans 15 amino acids. CDR1 MDHEN and CDR2 SYDVKM come from the germline V gene. Trimming cost V 6 bases and J 4 bases, with 13 bases left between them. CDR3 sequence reads: CASSLMNVYNSPLHF. The CDR3 bases are TGTGCCAGCAGCCTAATGAACGTTTATAATTCACCCCTCCACTTT.

The chain uses TRBV4-3 and TRBJ2-3, with TRBD2 matching 11 bases. The CDR3 is made up of 21 amino acids. Trimming at V came to 0 bases and at J to 4 bases, leaving 18 bases not matched to a gene. Germline loops: CDR1 LGHNA, CDR2 YSLEER. For the CDR3, the DNA is TGCGCCAGCAGCCAAGATCACAATGGAGGTAGCGGGGGGGGAGTGGCAGATACGCAGTATTTT. Encoded protein: CASSQDHNGGSGGGVADTQYF.

This clone was observed once. The chain joins TRBV6-5 to TRBJ1-4; 10 bases are shared with TRBD1. Germline CDR1 reads MNHEY; CDR2 reads SVGAGI. This CDR3 is 14 amino acids long. With 7 bases clipped from V and 7 bases from J, the junction kept 6 bases outside the gene matches. Here the CDR3 reads CASNRQGASEKLFF. The CDR3 nucleotides are TGTGCCAGCAATAGACAGGGGGCCTCTGAAAAACTGTTTTTT.

There are a few counts of this clone. CDR3 coding DNA: TGTGCCAGTAGTGCGGGACAGGCTGGAAACACCATATATTTT. It specifies CASSAGQAGNTIYF. This chain connects TRBV19 to TRBJ1-3; 8 bases align to TRBD1. J was trimmed by 2 bases and V by 5 bases; bases with no gene match: 2. The CDR3 loop spans 14 amino acids. Germline V lookup: CDR1 LNHDA, CDR2 SQIVND (reference sequence).

CDR3 nucleotide sequence: TGTGCCAGCAGCTTGACGGTGGAGGAGGGACAGTACTTC. Its translation is CASSLTVEEGQYF. V gene TRBV7-2 combines with J gene TRBJ2-7, with a tentative D call TRBD2 (6 bases). CDR1 SGHTA and CDR2 FQGNSA come from the germline V gene. The V and J ends lost 3 bases and 10 bases respectively, with 16 bases between them. CDR3 length: 13 amino acids.

The chain couples TRBV2 to TRBJ2-7, with D maybe TRBD1 (6 bases). There are 13 residues in the CDR3. In germline, CDR1 is SNHLY, CDR2 FYNNEI. V was trimmed by 6 bases and J by 7 bases, leaving 16 bases between them. The CDR3 coding sequence is TGTGCCAGCAGCAATCAGGGGTTTGGTGAGCAGTACTTC. Translated, it gives CASSNQGFGEQYF.

The V call is TRBV6-4, the J call TRBJ1-2; 7 positions agree with TRBD1. The CDR3 extends over 17 amino acids. Trimming cost V 3 bases and J 2 bases; bases outside gene matches: 12. Germline loops: CDR1 MRHNA, CDR2 SNTAGT. This CDR3 reads CASSEMAGGFGNYGYTF. The CDR3 region has the DNA TGTGCCAGCAGTGAGATGGCAGGGGGTTTCGGGAACTATGGCTACACCTTC.

The chain has TRBV5-5 and TRBJ2-7; 7 bases fit TRBD1. The V and J ends lost 4 bases and 2 bases, in that order; junction bases with no gene match: 12. In germline, CDR1 is SGHKS, CDR2 YYEKEE (reference sequence). This CDR3 is built from 16 residues. CDR3 sequence reads: CASSPSPGTEAYEQYF. Here the CDR3 DNA reads TGTGCCAGCAGCCCCAGTCCCGGGACAGAAGCCTACGAGCAGTACTTC.

CDR3 coding DNA: TGTGCCAGCAGCCAAGACTGGACAACCGAGCAGTACTTC. This translates into CASSQDWTTEQYF. The V gene is TRBV4-2, the J gene TRBJ2-7; TRBD1 might be the D (5 bases). Trimming cost V 0 bases and J 6 bases, with 9 bases left between them. The CDR3 runs to 13 residues. Germline values: CDR1 LGHNA, CDR2 YNFKEQ.

The V and J genes are TRBV5-1 and TRBJ1-1, with D maybe TRBD1 (5 bases). V lost 0 bases and J lost 3, with 12 bases in between. In germline, CDR1 is SGHRS, CDR2 YFSETQ. The CDR3 runs 15 residues. Here the CDR3 reads CASSLGATGDTEAFF. CDR3 DNA: TGCGCCAGCAGCTTGGGGGCGACGGGGGACACTGAAGCTTTCTTT. Together with reference TRBV5-1 and TRBJ1-1, the CDR3 gives the full variable domain: KAGVTQTPRYLIKTRGQQVTLSCSPISGHRSVSWYQQTPGQGLQFLFEYFSETQRNKGNFPGRFSGRQFSNSRSEMNVSTLELGDSALYLCASSLGATGDTEAFFGQGTRLTVV.

The rearrangement uses TRBV25-1 and TRBJ1-5, with 8 positions matching TRBD1. This CDR3 has 14 amino acids. Germline-derived CDR1 and CDR2 are MGHDK and SYGVNS. The trim removed 5 bases at V and 4 bases at J, leaving 4 bases unmatched. The CDR3 region has the DNA TGTGCCAGCAGTCCGGGACAGGCGAATCAGCCCCAGCATTTT. Translating it yields CASSPGQANQPQHF.

The chain recombines TRBV14 with TRBJ1-2, with D possibly matching TRBD1 (5 bases). The CDR3 has 17 residues. V was trimmed by 0 bases and J by 6 bases, leaving 20 bases between them. The germline CDR1 and CDR2 sequences are SGHDN and FVKESK. The CDR3 loop is CASSQDRSFVDSNGYTF. In nucleotides, the CDR3 is TGTGCCAGCAGCCAAGATAGAAGCTTTGTCGACAGCAATGGCTACACCTTC. The whole variable domain, filled in from reference TRBV14 and TRBJ1-2, reads EAGVTQFPSHSVIEKGQTVTLRCDPISGHDNLYWYRRVMGKEIKFLLHFVKESKQDESGMPNNRFLAERTGGTYSTLKVQPAELEDSGVYFCASSQDRSFVDSNGYTFGSGTRLTVV.

The chain recombines TRBV19 with TRBJ1-2; 8 bases are a match to TRBD1. CDR3 length: 13 amino acids. V gave up 5 bases and J gave up 8 bases; unmatched junction bases: 7. Germline assignment: CDR1 LNHDA and CDR2 SQIVND (reference sequence). The DNA for the CDR3 is TGTGCCAGTAGTCACGGACAGGGCGGAGGCTACACCTTC. This sequence encodes CASSHGQGGGYTF.

This rearrangement joins TRBV7-8 to TRBJ2-1, with TRBD2 matching over 13 bases. CDR3 length equals 15 residues. Unmatched junction bases numbered 6, after V lost 5 bases and J lost 8 bases. Germline assignment: CDR1 SGHVS and CDR2 FQNEAQ. The CDR3 DNA sequence: TGTGCCAGCAGCCCCCGACTAGCGGGAGGTTATGAGCAGTTCTTC. Translating gives CASSPRLAGGYEQFF.

The chain employs TRBV19 and TRBJ2-7, with unresolved D. This CDR3 has 15 residues. V was clipped by 1 base and J by 3 bases, with 13 bases between them. Germline CDR1 and CDR2: LNHDA and SQIVND (reference sequence). Here the CDR3 reads CASSIGARLIYEQYF. The CDR3 DNA follows: TGTGCCAGTAGTATAGGGGCCCGCCTGATCTACGAGCAGTACTTC.

This chain links TRBV5-1 with TRBJ2-1; 10 nucleotides match TRBD2. This CDR3 has 15 residues. Trimming cost V 3 bases and J 8 bases; bases outside gene matches: 8. Germline CDR1 is SGHRS and CDR2 is YFSETQ. CDR3: CASSSLAGARYEQFF. As DNA, the CDR3 is TGCGCCAGCAGCTCTCTAGCGGGAGCTCGATATGAGCAGTTCTTC.

The rearrangement uses TRBV18 and TRBJ1-1, with D possibly TRBD1 on 6 matching bases. V was clipped by 4 bases and J by 1 base, with 7 bases between them. The germline V gene encodes CDR1 KGHSH and CDR2 LQKENI. The CDR3 runs to 13 residues. CDR3 nucleotide sequence: TGTGCCAGCTCACAACAGGGGAACACTGAAGCTTTCTTT. This encodes CASSQQGNTEAFF.

J is TRBJ2-1 and V is TRBV29-1, with D perhaps matching TRBD2 (6 bases). Germline loops: CDR1 SQVTM, CDR2 ANQGSEA. The CDR3 spans 12 residues. DNA of the CDR3: TGCACCGTGGGGGGATTCTACAATGAGCAGTTCTTC. This encodes CTVGGFYNEQFF.

CDR3 region: CASSYSRNSNQPQHF. Here the CDR3 DNA reads TGTGCCAGCAGTTACTCGAGGAATAGCAATCAGCCCCAGCATTTT. This chain links TRBV6-5 with TRBJ1-5; D is unclear. Germline V gene lookup returns CDR1 MNHEY and CDR2 SVGAGI. V shed 0 bases and J shed 0 bases, with 6 bases lying between them. The CDR3 spans 15 residues.

This clone was found once. V is TRBV5-1 and J is TRBJ2-3, with D perhaps TRBD1 (5 bases). The CDR3 has 15 residues. Trimming took off 0 bases at V and 3 bases at J, with 11 bases between the two ends. Germline-derived CDR1 and CDR2 are SGHRS and YFSETQ. In DNA, the CDR3 is TGCGCCAGCAGCTTGGTTCCAGGGTCGACAGATACGCAGTATTTT. Translating gives CASSLVPGSTDTQYF.

V gene TRBV6-5 combines with J gene TRBJ2-5; TRBD2 agrees at 10 bases. The junction had 6 bases not matched to a gene; V was cut back by 0 bases and J by 5 bases. Germline-derived CDR1 and CDR2 are MNHEY and SVGAGI. There are 16 residues in the CDR3. CDR3 nucleotide sequence: TGTGCCAGCAGTTACTCCGGGACTAGCGTAGGGGAGACCCAGTACTTC. It specifies CASSYSGTSVGETQYF.

The chain has TRBV23-1 and TRBJ2-7, with 8 bases aligning to TRBD1. TRBV23-1 is an ORF; its function is uncertain. Trimming cost V 3 bases and J 1 base; bases outside gene matches: 8. The CDR3 has 16 residues. The CDR3 DNA reads TGCGCCAGCAGTCAGACCGGGACAGGTATTTCCTACGAGCAGTACTTC. Protein product: CASSQTGTGISYEQYF.

The chain couples TRBV4-1 to TRBJ2-7, with D perhaps TRBD2 (6 bases). This CDR3 has 16 residues. The germline V gene has CDR1 MGHRA and CDR2 YSYEKL. V was clipped by 4 bases and J by 0 bases, with 16 bases between them. The CDR3 DNA is TGCGCCAGCAGCCCTTTAGGCGGGGCCAGCTCCTACGAGCAGTACTTC. Protein: CASSPLGGASSYEQYF.

The CDR3 here is CASHDPTGSAYEQYF. The CDR3 bases are TGTGCCAGCCACGACCCGACAGGGTCAGCCTACGAGCAGTACTTC. The chain couples TRBV28 to TRBJ2-7; 7 positions agree with TRBD1. Trimming at V came to 8 bases and at J to 2 bases, leaving 12 bases not matched to a gene. This CDR3 comprises 15 residues. Germline CDR1 MDHEN, CDR2 SYDVKM.

CDR3 sequence reads: CASSLEQGSTDTQYF. DNA for the CDR3: TGTGCCAGCAGCTTGGAGCAGGGTAGCACAGATACGCAGTATTTT. V and J are TRBV5-6 and TRBJ2-3; TRBD1 might be the D (5 bases). The CDR3 length is 15 residues. Trimming shortened V by 0 bases and J by 0 bases, and 8 bases separated the two germline ends. The germline CDR1 and CDR2 sequences are SGHDT and YYEEEE.

The chain has TRBV27 and TRBJ1-5, with TRBD1 matching over 8 bases. The germline V gene encodes CDR1 MNHEY and CDR2 SMNVEV (reference sequence). The V and J ends lost 4 bases and 4 bases, in that order; junction bases with no gene match: 3. The CDR3 sequence is 14 residues long. The CDR3 sequence: CASSWTGRNQPQHF. CDR3 in DNA: TGTGCCAGCAGTTGGACAGGGAGGAATCAGCCCCAGCATTTT.

The chain employs TRBV7-6 and TRBJ2-7; 8 bases are shared with TRBD1. The CDR3 length is 17 residues. Per germline, CDR1 SGHVS and CDR2 FNYEAQ. V gave up 1 base and J gave up 0 bases; unmatched junction bases: 8. CDR3 residues: CASSLDDRGYSSYEQYF. The DNA of the CDR3 is TGTGCCAGCAGCTTAGACGACAGGGGCTATAGCTCCTACGAGCAGTACTTC.

V is TRBV6-5 and J is TRBJ2-3; D might be TRBD1 (5 bases). Trimming removed 8 bases at V and 0 bases at J, with 15 bases between. The CDR3 runs to 15 residues. Germline CDR1 reads MNHEY; CDR2 reads SVGAGI. This chain's CDR3 is CASRMQGGSTDTQYF. As DNA, the CDR3 is TGTGCCAGCCGGATGCAGGGTGGAAGCACAGATACGCAGTATTTT.

This clone showed up just once. The chain recombines TRBV28 with TRBJ1-4; TRBD1 matches 9 bases. V lost 5 bases to trimming and J lost 5 bases; unmatched junction nucleotides: 6. Germline V CDR1 and CDR2: MDHEN, SYDVKM. CDR3 size: 15 residues. The CDR3 coding sequence is TGTGCCAGCAGTATCGATACAGGGGGCAATGAAAAACTGTTTTTT. Its translation is CASSIDTGGNEKLFF.

This clone is a singleton in its sample. This chain links TRBV7-6 with TRBJ1-2; 7 positions agree with TRBD1. Germline V gives CDR1 SGHVS, CDR2 FNYEAQ. The CDR3 extends over 14 amino acids. J lost 4 bases, V lost 5 bases, and 7 bases had no gene match. In nucleotides, the CDR3 is TGTGCCAGCAGCCCTACTGGGGACAGCTATGGCTACACCTTC. It specifies CASSPTGDSYGYTF. The full variable domain, completed using reference TRBV7-6 and TRBJ1-2, is GAGVSQSPRYKVTKRGQDVALRCDPISGHVSLYWYRQALGQGPEFLTYFNYEAQQDKSGLPNDRFSAERPEGSISTLTIQRTEQRDSAMYRCASSPTGDSYGYTFGSGTRLTVV.